Shown below are 5 T cell receptor beta chains from a single sample sequenced in a study of T cell responses to AZD1222 COVID-19 vaccine. Libraries were prepared by immunoSEQ multiplex PCR; TCRdb keeps only in-frame clonotypes and omits some of them. Of over 150,000 clones in the sample, about 90% were seen once. The sequenced sample was peripheral blood, obtained on day 0 of AZD1222 vaccination. Receptors originate from an adult in good health.

The chain has TRBV18 and TRBJ2-3, with unresolved D. Trimming cost V 2 bases and J 4 bases, with 7 bases left between them. The CDR3 contains 13 residues. The germline CDR1 and CDR2 sequences are KGHSH and LQKENI. DNA for the CDR3: TGTGCCAGCTCACCAGGAAGGGCAGATACGCAGTATTTT. Translating it yields CASSPGRADTQYF. The full variable domain, with the rest looked up from reference TRBV18 and TRBJ2-3, is NAGVMQNPRHLVRRRGQEARLRCSPMKGHSHVYWYRQLPEEGLKFMVYLQKENIIDESGMPKERFSAEFPKEGPSILRIQQVVRGDSAAYFCASSPGRADTQYFGPGTRLTVL.

This chain joins TRBV4-1 and TRBJ1-2, with 10 bases matching TRBD1. This CDR3 comprises 14 residues. The V segment lost 7 bases and the J segment 7 bases; nucleotides outside the gene matches: 9. The germline gives CDR1 MGHRA, CDR2 YSYEKL. This CDR3 reads CASTLTGGLGGYTF. DNA of the CDR3: TGCGCCAGCACCTTGACAGGGGGCTTGGGTGGCTACACCTTC.

There are a few counts of this clone. Here the CDR3 reads CASSRGQVNEKLFF. The CDR3 region has the DNA TGCGCCAGCAGCAGGGGACAGGTCAACGAAAAACTGTTTTTT. This chain uses TRBV5-1 with TRBJ1-4, with 8 bases lining up with TRBD1. V was pared by 4 bases and J by 8 bases, with 7 bases of the junction left unmatched. The germline V gene has CDR1 SGHRS and CDR2 YFSETQ. The CDR3 contains 14 residues.

This clone has just a few counts. The chain uses TRBV7-8 and TRBJ2-7, with 9 bases fitting TRBD1. This CDR3 is built from 20 residues. Per germline, CDR1 SGHVS and CDR2 FQNEAQ. V shed 3 bases, J shed 0 bases, and the junction held 18 bases outside the gene matches. CDR3 residues: CASSLTGTGMNLLSSYEQYF. For the CDR3, the DNA is TGTGCCAGCAGCTTGACCGGGACAGGGATGAACCTCCTATCCTCCTACGAGCAGTACTTC.

The V call is TRBV5-1, the J call TRBJ1-5; D remains unclear. Germline V lookup: CDR1 SGHRS, CDR2 YFSETQ. This CDR3 has 13 amino acids. Trimming removed 8 bases from V and 3 bases from J, with 12 bases in between. CDR3 sequence (DNA): TGCGCCAGTAGGTCCGGGGTCAATCAGCCCCAGCATTTT. Protein sequence: CASRSGVNQPQHF.